What follows describes a single T cell receptor (beta chain). Profiling relied on immunoSEQ multiplex PCR, and the TCRdb table lists in-frame clones only, not all of them. This sample has about 120,000 clones, with 90% to 95% found just once. J lost 5 bases, V lost 3 bases, and 6 bases had no gene match. The V gene's germline CDR1 is SGHRS and CDR2 YFSETQ. This CDR3 contains 14 residues. The data are from a study of T cell changes during pregnancy in multiple sclerosis. Specimen: peripheral blood, collected before pregnancy. The source is a female donor with multiple sclerosis, enrolled in a pregnancy study. The rearrangement joins TRBV5-1 to TRBJ2-5, with 8 bases aligning to TRBD1. Written as DNA, the CDR3 is TGCGCCAGCAGCTCCAGGACAGGGTTGGAGACCCAGTACTTC. Translated: CASSSRTGLETQYF.